These 25 T cell receptor beta chains share one sample of origin, sequenced in a study of CD8+ T cells in alopecia areata. Noted treatment: oral pan-JAK inhibitor, 5-10 mg twice daily. Following RNA extraction, reverse transcription yielded cDNA that acted as the sequencing template. Some clones are missing from TCRdb's copy, which holds only in-frame ones; the method was immunoSEQ multiplex PCR. The data contain around 300,000 clones, 60% of them singletons. This sample comprised CD4+ T cells sorted from blood, obtained around week 54, from a patient treated with tofacitinib. These TCRs come from a human donor with alopecia areata.

The V gene is TRBV30, the J gene TRBJ2-1, with 8 bases identical to TRBD2. This CDR3 is built from 13 residues. V was clipped by 3 bases and J by 6 bases; unmatched bases: 4. Germline V gene sequence: CDR1 GTSNPN, CDR2 SVGIG (reference sequence). This CDR3 reads CAWSVLAANEQFF. The DNA of the CDR3 is TGTGCCTGGAGCGTACTAGCGGCCAATGAGCAGTTCTTC.

The chain is built from TRBV30 and TRBJ1-6, with D unclear. The V and J ends lost 2 bases and 0 bases respectively, with 11 bases between them. The germline CDR1 and CDR2 sequences are GTSNPN and SVGIG (reference sequence). The CDR3 sequence is 16 residues long. CDR3 amino acids: CAWSRQDFSYNSPLHF. CDR3 in DNA: TGTGCCTGGAGTAGGCAGGACTTCTCCTATAATTCACCCCTCCACTTT.

The chain has TRBV4-2 and TRBJ2-3, with 8 bases fitting TRBD2. The junction had 10 bases not matched to a gene; V was cut back by 0 bases and J by 2 bases. CDR3 length equals 18 residues. Germline CDR1 reads LGHNA; CDR2 reads YNFKEQ. The chain's CDR3 is CASSQDPLAGGSTDTQYF. Here the CDR3 DNA reads TGTGCCAGCAGCCAAGATCCGCTGGCGGGGGGATCCACAGATACGCAGTATTTT.

This chain joins TRBV29-1 and TRBJ1-4, with D unresolved. CDR1 SQVTM and CDR2 ANQGSEA come from the germline V gene. Trimming removed 4 bases at V and 0 bases at J, with 3 bases between. CDR3 length: 12 amino acids. The DNA of the CDR3 is TGCAGCGTTGCAGCAACTAATGAAAAACTGTTTTTT. Residues: CSVAATNEKLFF.

The chain couples TRBV5-1 to TRBJ1-1, with D tentatively TRBD1 (6 bases). Germline CDR1 reads SGHRS; CDR2 reads YFSETQ. Trimming shortened V by 1 base and J by 1 base, and 11 bases separated the two germline ends. The CDR3 has 15 amino acids. CDR3: CASSLPGASNTEAFF. The CDR3 DNA sequence: TGCGCCAGCAGCTTGCCAGGGGCCTCGAACACTGAAGCTTTCTTT.

The J gene is TRBJ2-3, the V gene TRBV9; 7 nucleotides agree with TRBD2. There are 16 residues in the CDR3. CDR1 and CDR2 from the germline V gene are SGDLS and YYNGEE. V lost 4 bases, J lost 2 bases, and 10 bases stayed unmatched. The CDR3 region is CASSPPGRLHTDTQYF. The CDR3 DNA follows: TGTGCCAGCAGCCCCCCCGGGAGGCTACACACAGATACGCAGTATTTT.

The chain couples TRBV15 to TRBJ1-5, with D unresolved. The CDR3 has 16 residues. V was trimmed by 0 bases and J by 3 bases, leaving 12 bases between them. The germline CDR1 and CDR2 sequences are LNHNV and YYDKDF (reference sequence). The CDR3 is CATSRDGPEINQPQHF. CDR3 bases: TGTGCCACCAGCAGAGATGGGCCAGAAATCAATCAGCCCCAGCATTTT.

The chain uses TRBV2 and TRBJ1-1, with D uncertain. Germline-derived CDR1 and CDR2 are SNHLY and FYNNEI. Trimming took off 4 bases at V and 2 bases at J, with 8 bases between the two ends. The CDR3 consists of 13 residues. The CDR3 DNA sequence: TGTGCCAGCAGTGTTGGGTCCAACACTGAAGCTTTCTTT. Encoded protein: CASSVGSNTEAFF.

J is TRBJ1-1 and V is TRBV30; weak D call: TRBD1 (5 bases). Trimming removed 4 bases at V and 1 base at J, with 13 bases between. CDR1 and CDR2 from the germline V gene are GTSNPN and SVGIG (reference sequence). CDR3 length: 14 amino acids. The CDR3 spells CAWIWLGGNTEAFF. The CDR3 DNA is TGTGCCTGGATATGGCTCGGGGGGAACACTGAAGCTTTCTTT.

This clone has just a few counts. Sequence at one end of the junction differs from germline and may be a read error. This sequence joins TRBV4-1 and TRBJ2-5, with TRBD2 matching over 15 bases. Germline assignment: CDR1 MGHRA and CDR2 YSYEKL. This CDR3 is built from 19 residues. CDR3 in DNA: TGCGCCAGCAGCCAAGATCTCCCGGGACTAGCGGGGGGACAGGAGACCCATTACTTC. Translated, it gives CASSQDLPGLAGGQETHYF.

This rearrangement joins TRBV30 to TRBJ1-2; a possible D gene is TRBD1 (5 bases). There are 14 residues in the CDR3. V lost 1 base, J lost 6 bases, and 15 bases lay in between. Per germline, CDR1 GTSNPN and CDR2 SVGIG (reference sequence). The CDR3, as DNA: TGTGCCTGGAGTGGTCCCGGGACCCTGAATGGCTACACCTTC. It codes for CAWSGPGTLNGYTF.

The chain has TRBV6-6 and TRBJ2-3; TRBD1 agrees at 7 bases. V lost 0 bases, J lost 0 bases, and 3 bases stayed unmatched. Germline-derived CDR1 and CDR2 are MNHNY and SVGAGI (reference sequence). The length of the CDR3 is 16 residues. CDR3 nucleotide sequence: TGTGCCAGCAGTTACTCGACAGGGTACAGCACAGATACGCAGTATTTT. Translated, it gives CASSYSTGYSTDTQYF.

Only a few counts were recorded for this clone. The V call is TRBV30, the J call TRBJ1-1; maybe TRBD1 (5 bases). The V gene's germline CDR1 is GTSNPN and CDR2 SVGIG (reference sequence). Trimming pared 8 bases from V and 7 bases from J, leaving 14 bases between. This CDR3 spans 11 amino acids. DNA of the CDR3: TGTGCCATGACAGTGAACCGTGAAGCTTTCTTT. Protein: CAMTVNREAFF.

This chain links TRBV29-1 with TRBJ2-5; D may be TRBD1 (5 bases). The V end lost 5 bases, the J end lost 3 bases, and 10 bases lay between the germline ends. The CDR3 length is 12 residues. CDR1 and CDR2 from the germline V gene are SQVTM and ANQGSEA. The CDR3: CSVFPTEETQYF. Here the CDR3 DNA reads TGCAGCGTTTTCCCGACAGAAGAGACCCAGTACTTC.

The gene calls are TRBV5-4 and TRBJ2-2; D gene ambiguous. Germline lookup yields CDR1 SGHNT and CDR2 YYREEE (reference sequence). This CDR3 has 15 residues. V shed 0 bases and J shed 2 bases, with 8 bases lying between them. The CDR3 nucleotides read TGTGCCAGCAGCTTGGACACTCAAAACACCGGGGAGCTGTTTTTT. Translation: CASSLDTQNTGELFF. Based on the CDR3 plus reference TRBV5-4 and TRBJ2-2, the full variable domain is ETGVTQSPTHLIKTRGQQVTLRCSSQSGHNTVSWYQQALGQGPQFIFQYYREEENGRGNFPPRFSGLQFPNYSSELNVNALELDDSALYLCASSLDTQNTGELFFGEGSRLTVL.

The V call is TRBV4-1, the J call TRBJ2-7; the D is unclear. The CDR3 extends over 17 amino acids. Trimming cost V 0 bases and J 0 bases, with 15 bases left between them. Looked up from germline, CDR1 is MGHRA and CDR2 is YSYEKL. The CDR3 is CASSQDVGGISSYEQYF. The DNA of the CDR3 is TGCGCCAGCAGCCAAGACGTTGGTGGGATTAGCTCCTACGAGCAGTACTTC.

Concerning this clone itself: Other nucleotide sequences from this sample produce the same CDR3. The chain employs TRBV29-1 and TRBJ1-2; D unclear. Trimming removed 7 bases from V and 2 bases from J, with 8 bases in between. Germline V gives CDR1 SQVTM, CDR2 ANQGSEA. This CDR3 has 11 amino acids. The CDR3 here is CSARENYGYTF. Here the CDR3 DNA reads TGCAGCGCTCGGGAGAACTATGGCTACACCTTC.

The genes are TRBV10-3 and TRBJ2-7; tentatively, D is TRBD2 (5 bases). The CDR3 totals 17 residues. Trimming left V 0 bases short and J 0 bases short, with 15 bases between. In germline, CDR1 is ENHRY, CDR2 SYGVKD. The CDR3 here is CAISESIGRQFSYEQYF. As DNA, the CDR3 is TGTGCCATCAGTGAGTCGATAGGGAGACAATTCTCCTACGAGCAGTACTTC.

This clone was seen once. The genes are TRBV9 and TRBJ2-1, with D unclear. The CDR3 runs 16 residues. Germline values: CDR1 SGDLS, CDR2 YYNGEE. Trimming removed 4 bases from V and 5 bases from J, with 19 bases in between. CDR3 DNA: TGTGCCAGCAGCCCAAGTCCCCATCCGGGCCACAATGAGCAGTTCTTC. Residues: CASSPSPHPGHNEQFF.

This clone was seen only a few times. The gene calls are TRBV2 and TRBJ2-4; D is possibly TRBD1 or TRBD2 (5 bases each). V lost 1 base and J 2 bases, leaving 12 bases between the germline ends. Germline V CDR1 and CDR2: SNHLY, FYNNEI. The CDR3 totals 16 residues. CDR3 sequence: CASSEDGGLTKNIQYF. The CDR3 coding sequence is TGTGCCAGCAGTGAAGATGGGGGTTTGACCAAAAACATTCAGTACTTC. Full variable domain (rest looked up from reference TRBV2 and TRBJ2-4): EPEVTQTPSHQVTQMGQEVILRCVPISNHLYFYWYRQILGQKVEFLVSFYNNEISEKSEIFDDQFSVERPDGSNFTLKIRSTKLEDSAMYFCASSEDGGLTKNIQYFGAGTRLSVL.

The chain has TRBV6-5 and TRBJ1-5; the D gene is possibly TRBD1 (5 bases). The CDR3 is 13 amino acids. Germline CDR1 is MNHEY and CDR2 is SVGAGI. V was pared by 5 bases and J by 7 bases, with 12 bases between. CDR3 DNA sequence: TGTGCCAGCAGTGCACGGGGGATACAGCCCCAGCATTTT. This codes for CASSARGIQPQHF.

V and J are TRBV5-4 and TRBJ1-1, with D tentatively TRBD1 (5 bases). Looked up from germline, CDR1 is SGHNT and CDR2 is YYREEE (reference sequence). Trimming took 4 bases from V and 11 from J, leaving 18 bases between them. The CDR3 is 13 residues long. Here the CDR3 DNA reads TGTGCCAGCAGCCCCAAGATGGGGGATGTGGCTTTCTTT. Its translation: CASSPKMGDVAFF.

The chain uses TRBV27 and TRBJ1-1; D is undetermined. The CDR3 sequence is 14 residues long. The germline gives CDR1 MNHEY, CDR2 SMNVEV (reference sequence). V was clipped by 3 bases and J by 5 bases, with 13 bases between them. The CDR3 sequence is CASSFSGRETEAFF. CDR3 coding DNA: TGTGCCAGCAGTTTCTCCGGAAGGGAAACTGAAGCTTTCTTT.

V usage is TRBV13 and J usage is TRBJ1-1; 12 nucleotides match TRBD1. J gave up 5 bases and V 5 bases, and 9 bases lay outside the gene matches. The CDR3 consists of 16 residues. From germline, CDR1 is PRHDT and CDR2 FYEKMQ (reference sequence). The DNA for the CDR3 is TGTGCCAGCAGCCCCCCCCAGGGACAGGGGGCGACTGAAGCTTTCTTT. It encodes CASSPPQGQGATEAFF.

J is TRBJ1-2 and V is TRBV5-1; weak D call: TRBD1 (5 bases). V was clipped by 3 bases and J by 4 bases, with 7 bases between them. The CDR3 contains 12 residues. From germline, CDR1 is SGHRS and CDR2 YFSETQ. The CDR3 reads CASSSDSYGYTF. In DNA form, the CDR3 reads TGCGCCAGCAGCTCCGACAGCTATGGCTACACCTTC. Full variable domain (remainder filled in from reference TRBV5-1 and TRBJ1-2): KAGVTQTPRYLIKTRGQQVTLSCSPISGHRSVSWYQQTPGQGLQFLFEYFSETQRNKGNFPGRFSGRQFSNSRSEMNVSTLELGDSALYLCASSSDSYGYTFGSGTRLTVV.